The clone carrying this TCR beta chain was seen a single time. This sample was taken from a study of blood T cell repertoires in COVID-19. Study-wide background: The analysed material was cDNA or gDNA that came from T cells, B-cell-depleted T cells, or PBMCs.

Measured with immunoSEQ multiplex PCR; TCRdb has only the in-frame clones, and not every one. The data hold over 150,000 clones, with approximately 80% observed a single time. CDR1 and CDR2 (germline): SQVTM, ANQGSEA. The CDR3 loop spans 15 amino acids. Trimming cost V 5 bases and J 4 bases; bases outside gene matches: 10. The source of this sequence is a woman aged 45-65 years with acute or convalescent COVID-19. The rearrangement uses TRBV29-1 and TRBJ2-5; 10 nucleotides line up with TRBD2. The sample taken for sequencing was peripheral blood. The CDR3 nucleotides are TGCAGCGTTCAAGCGGGAGGGGGAGGTGGAGAGACCCAGTACTTC. Translation: CSVQAGGGGGETQYF.